This T cell receptor beta chain was identified during a study of blood T cell repertoires in COVID-19 (TCRdb year 2020). Study-level background: Samples covering the acute and convalescent phases of COVID-19 were provided by collaborators in the United States, Italy and Spain. Deeply sampled blood TCRbeta repertoires from subjects exposed to, actively infected with, or recovered from COVID-19 were included in the dataset. The repertoires were released in a freely available public database meant as a resource for research on the immune response to SARS-CoV-2. Where available, HLA class I and class II types were taken from metadata supplied by the sample provider and were not determined by assay-based typing. The samples were drawn from the first 160 participants of the ongoing ImmuneRACE study and from 950 to 1,500 subjects provided by 6 global collaborators. Sample metadata almost always included a de-identified subject ID, COVID-19 status, age in years and sex. The prospective study material was composed of cDNA or gDNA derived from T cells, B-cell-depleted T cells, or PBMCs.

Points the paper makes about the study in general: The quantity of clinical and demographic metadata differed by source and by participant and was supplied without curation.

The immunoSEQ Assay, a bias-controlled multiplex PCR, was used to amplify TCRbeta CDR3 regions from genomic DNA. Processing in the source paper ran as follows. Nucleated cell counts per sample were estimated from amplification of reference gene primers within the assay. To quantify the absolute abundance of each unique TCRbeta CDR3 rearrangement, sequence reads were collapsed and filtered. For each sample, productive Simpson clonality was calculated as the square root of Simpson's diversity index across productive rearrangements. TCRdb stores this immuneACCESS table with in-frame sequences only. Part of the clones is absent; in the studies checked, under half of the shortfall reflects unresolved V genes, and no reason is known for the rest. That table is the source of V, J and clone size, and D and trimming were worked out from the DNA. The sample table holds tens of thousands of clones, of which 80% to 90% were seen once. 11% to 15% of the sample lies in the top ten.

The collaborating institutions used their own protocols to collect whole blood in K2EDTA tubes. Collaborator samples were shipped for TCRbeta analysis as frozen whole blood, isolated PBMCs, or DNA extracted from either sample type. Of note for this clone: This receptor's antigen is unknown. One base away there is no much larger clone; base qualities are not given.

V is shortened by 0 bases, J by 2 bases, and the region joining them spans 7 bases. The CDR3 covers 14 residues, taking in both the cysteine and the phenylalanine. CDR3 DNA only is kept here, 42 bases in frame from base 1. CDR1 and CDR2 are drawn from the germline V gene: SGHRS, YFSETQ. Recombination joined TRBV5-1 with TRBJ2-3; the D gene is possibly TRBD2, with 6 bases matching. Sequencing was performed on peripheral blood. This receptor was taken from a man between 60 and 75 years old with active COVID-19. CDR3 loop: CASSLARDTDTQYF. The DNA sequence follows: TGCGCCAGCAGCTTGGCGCGGGACACAGATACGCAGTATTTT.